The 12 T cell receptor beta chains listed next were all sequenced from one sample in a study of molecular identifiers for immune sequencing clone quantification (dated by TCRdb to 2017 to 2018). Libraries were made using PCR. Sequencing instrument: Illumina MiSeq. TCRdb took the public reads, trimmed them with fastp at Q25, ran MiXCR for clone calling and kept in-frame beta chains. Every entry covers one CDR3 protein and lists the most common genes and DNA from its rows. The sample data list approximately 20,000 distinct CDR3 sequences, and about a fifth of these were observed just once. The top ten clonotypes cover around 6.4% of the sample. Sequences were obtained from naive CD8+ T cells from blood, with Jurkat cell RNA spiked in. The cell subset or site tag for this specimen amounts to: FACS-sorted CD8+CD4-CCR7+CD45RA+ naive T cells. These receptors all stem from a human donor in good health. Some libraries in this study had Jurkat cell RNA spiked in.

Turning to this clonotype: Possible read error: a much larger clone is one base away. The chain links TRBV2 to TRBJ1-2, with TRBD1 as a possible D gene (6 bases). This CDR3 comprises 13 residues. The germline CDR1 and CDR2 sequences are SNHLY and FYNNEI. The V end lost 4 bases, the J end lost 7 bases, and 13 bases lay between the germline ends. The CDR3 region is CASSGVGGTGYTF. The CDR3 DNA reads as TGTGCCAGCAGTGGGGTGGGGGGCACTGGCTACACCTTC.

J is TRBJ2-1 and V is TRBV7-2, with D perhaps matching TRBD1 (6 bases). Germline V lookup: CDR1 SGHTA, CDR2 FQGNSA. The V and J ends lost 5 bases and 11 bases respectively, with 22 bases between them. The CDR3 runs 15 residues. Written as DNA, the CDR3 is TGTGCCAGCAGCGTATCCGGGACACGCCGGGGTAAGCAGTTCTTC. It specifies CASSVSGTRRGKQFF.

The DNA for the CDR3 is TGCGCCAGCAGCCAAGATCGCACAGAGGGGGTTCCGAGCTCCTACGAGCAGTACTTC. Its protein is CASSQDRTEGVPSSYEQYF. The chain joins TRBV4-3 to TRBJ2-7, with TRBD1 as a possible D gene (6 bases). This CDR3 contains 19 residues. CDR1 is LGHNA and CDR2 is YSLEER in the germline V gene. Between the trimmed V and J ends, which lost 0 bases and 0 bases, there was a span of 21 bases.

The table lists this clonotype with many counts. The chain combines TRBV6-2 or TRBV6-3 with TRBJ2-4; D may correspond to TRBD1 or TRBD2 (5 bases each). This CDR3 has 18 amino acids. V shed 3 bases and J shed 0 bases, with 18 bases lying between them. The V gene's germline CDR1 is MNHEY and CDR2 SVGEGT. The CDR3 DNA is TGTGCCAGCAGTTATATTTGGGACCGAGGACTAGCCAAAAACATTCAGTACTTC. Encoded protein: CASSYIWDRGLAKNIQYF.

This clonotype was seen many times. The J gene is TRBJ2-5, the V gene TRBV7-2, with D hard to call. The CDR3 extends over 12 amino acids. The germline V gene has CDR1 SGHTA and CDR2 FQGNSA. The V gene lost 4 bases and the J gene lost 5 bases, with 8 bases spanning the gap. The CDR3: CASSSSTETQYF. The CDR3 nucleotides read TGTGCCAGCAGCTCCAGCACCGAGACCCAGTACTTC. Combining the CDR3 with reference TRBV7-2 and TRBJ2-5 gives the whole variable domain GAGVSQSPSNKVTEKGKDVELRCDPISGHTALYWYRQSLGQGLEFLIYFQGNSAPDKSGLPSDRFSAERTGGSVSTLTIQRTQQEDSAVYLCASSSSTETQYFGPGTRLLVL.

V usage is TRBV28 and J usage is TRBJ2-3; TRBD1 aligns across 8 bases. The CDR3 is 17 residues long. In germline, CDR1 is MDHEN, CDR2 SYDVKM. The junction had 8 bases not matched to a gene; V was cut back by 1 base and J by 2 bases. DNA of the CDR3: TGTGCCAGCAGTTTATACCAGACAGGGGATTACACAGATACGCAGTATTTT. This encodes CASSLYQTGDYTDTQYF.

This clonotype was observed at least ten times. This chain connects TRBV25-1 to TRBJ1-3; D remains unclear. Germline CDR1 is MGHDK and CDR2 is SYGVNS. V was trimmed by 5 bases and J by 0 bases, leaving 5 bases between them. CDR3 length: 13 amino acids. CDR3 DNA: TGTGCCAGCAGTCACCCCTCTGGAAACACCATATATTTT. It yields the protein CASSHPSGNTIYF.

In DNA, the CDR3 is TGCGCCAGCAGCTCGGGACTAGCGGTATACAATGAGCAGTTCTTC. Translation gives CASSSGLAVYNEQFF. The chain uses TRBV5-1 and TRBJ2-1, with TRBD2 identical over 11 bases. The CDR3 is made up of 15 amino acids. Trimming cost V 3 bases and J 4 bases; bases outside gene matches: 3. CDR1 is SGHRS and CDR2 is YFSETQ in the germline V gene. Supplemented by reference TRBV5-1 and TRBJ2-1, the full variable domain reads KAGVTQTPRYLIKTRGQQVTLSCSPISGHRSVSWYQQTPGQGLQFLFEYFSETQRNKGNFPGRFSGRQFSNSRSEMNVSTLELGDSALYLCASSSGLAVYNEQFFGPGTRLTVL.

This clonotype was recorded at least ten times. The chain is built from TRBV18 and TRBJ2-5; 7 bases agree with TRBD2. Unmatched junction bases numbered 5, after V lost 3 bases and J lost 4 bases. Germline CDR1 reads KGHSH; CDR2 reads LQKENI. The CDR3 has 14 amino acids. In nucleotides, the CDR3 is TGTGCCAGCTCACCGAACACTAGCGTAGAGACCCAGTACTTC. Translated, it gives CASSPNTSVETQYF.

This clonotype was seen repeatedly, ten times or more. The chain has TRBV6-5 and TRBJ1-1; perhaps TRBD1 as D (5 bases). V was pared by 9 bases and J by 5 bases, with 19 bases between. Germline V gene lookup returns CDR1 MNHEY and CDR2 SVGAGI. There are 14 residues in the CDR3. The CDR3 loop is CASFIAPGKTEAFF. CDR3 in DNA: TGTGCCAGTTTCATTGCCCCAGGGAAAACTGAAGCTTTCTTT.

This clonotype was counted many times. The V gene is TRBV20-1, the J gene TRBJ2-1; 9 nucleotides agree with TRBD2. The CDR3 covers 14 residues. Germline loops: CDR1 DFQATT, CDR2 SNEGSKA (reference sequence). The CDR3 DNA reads TGCAGCGCACAGTGGGCTAGCGGGAACAATGAGCAGTTCTTC. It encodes CSAQWASGNNEQFF.

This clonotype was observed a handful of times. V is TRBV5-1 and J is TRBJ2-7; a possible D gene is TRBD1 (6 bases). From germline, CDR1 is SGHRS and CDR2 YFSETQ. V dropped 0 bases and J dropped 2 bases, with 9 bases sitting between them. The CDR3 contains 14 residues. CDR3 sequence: CASSLAGAPYEQYF. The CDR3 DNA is TGCGCCAGCAGCTTGGCAGGGGCGCCCTACGAGCAGTACTTC. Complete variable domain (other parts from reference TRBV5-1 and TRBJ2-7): KAGVTQTPRYLIKTRGQQVTLSCSPISGHRSVSWYQQTPGQGLQFLFEYFSETQRNKGNFPGRFSGRQFSNSRSEMNVSTLELGDSALYLCASSLAGAPYEQYFGPGTRLTVT.